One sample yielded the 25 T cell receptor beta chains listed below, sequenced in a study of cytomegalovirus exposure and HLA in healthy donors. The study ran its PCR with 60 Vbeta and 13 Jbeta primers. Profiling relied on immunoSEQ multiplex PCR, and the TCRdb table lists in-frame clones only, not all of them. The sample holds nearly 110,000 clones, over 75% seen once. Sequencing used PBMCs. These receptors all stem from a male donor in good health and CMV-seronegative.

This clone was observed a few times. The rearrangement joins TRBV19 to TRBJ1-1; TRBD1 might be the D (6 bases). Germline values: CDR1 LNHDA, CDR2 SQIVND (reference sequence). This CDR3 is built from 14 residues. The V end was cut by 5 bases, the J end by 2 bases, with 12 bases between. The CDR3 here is CASSVHRDNTEAFF. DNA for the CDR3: TGTGCCAGTAGTGTGCACAGGGATAACACTGAAGCTTTCTTT.

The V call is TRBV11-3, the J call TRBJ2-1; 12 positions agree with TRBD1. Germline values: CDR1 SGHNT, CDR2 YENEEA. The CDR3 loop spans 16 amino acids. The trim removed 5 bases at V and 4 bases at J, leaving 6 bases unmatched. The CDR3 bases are TGTGCCAGCAGCCCCGGGGGACAGGGGGCGTACAATGAGCAGTTCTTC. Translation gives CASSPGGQGAYNEQFF.

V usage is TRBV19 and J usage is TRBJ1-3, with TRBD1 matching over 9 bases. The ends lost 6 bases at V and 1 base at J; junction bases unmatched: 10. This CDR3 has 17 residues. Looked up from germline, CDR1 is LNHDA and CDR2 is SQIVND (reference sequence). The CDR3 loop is CASREPGQGASGNTIYF. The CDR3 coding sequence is TGTGCCAGTAGAGAACCGGGACAGGGCGCGTCTGGAAACACCATATATTTT.

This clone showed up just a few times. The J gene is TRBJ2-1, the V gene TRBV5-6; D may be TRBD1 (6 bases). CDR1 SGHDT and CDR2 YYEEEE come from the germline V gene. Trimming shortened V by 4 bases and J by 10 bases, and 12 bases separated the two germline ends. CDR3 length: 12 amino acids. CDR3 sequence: CASSDQGHEQFF. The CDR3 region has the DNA TGTGCCAGCAGCGACCAGGGGCACGAGCAGTTCTTC. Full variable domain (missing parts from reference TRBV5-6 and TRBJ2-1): DAGVTQSPTHLIKTRGQQVTLRCSPKSGHDTVSWYQQALGQGPQFIFQYYEEEERQRGNFPDRFSGHQFPNYSSELNVNALLLGDSALYLCASSDQGHEQFFGPGTRLTVL.

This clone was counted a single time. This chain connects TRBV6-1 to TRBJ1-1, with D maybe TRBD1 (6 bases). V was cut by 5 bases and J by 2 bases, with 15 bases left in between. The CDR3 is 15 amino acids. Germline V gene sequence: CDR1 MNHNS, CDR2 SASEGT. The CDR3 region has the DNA TGTGCCAGCAGTCAACAGGGTGAGCCAAACACTGAAGCTTTCTTT. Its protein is CASSQQGEPNTEAFF.

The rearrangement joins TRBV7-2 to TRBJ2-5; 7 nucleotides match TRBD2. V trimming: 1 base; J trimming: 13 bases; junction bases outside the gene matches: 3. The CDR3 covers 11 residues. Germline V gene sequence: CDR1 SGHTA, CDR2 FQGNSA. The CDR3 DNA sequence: TGTGCCAGCAGCTTAGGGGACTATTTGTACTTC. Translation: CASSLGDYLYF.

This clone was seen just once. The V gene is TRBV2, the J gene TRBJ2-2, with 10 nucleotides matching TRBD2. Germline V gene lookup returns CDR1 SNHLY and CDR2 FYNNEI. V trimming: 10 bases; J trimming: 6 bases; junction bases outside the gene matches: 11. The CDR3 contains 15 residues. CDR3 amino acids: CATQEREGRPGELFF. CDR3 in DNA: TGTGCCACACAGGAGCGGGAGGGCCGGCCCGGGGAGCTGTTTTTT.

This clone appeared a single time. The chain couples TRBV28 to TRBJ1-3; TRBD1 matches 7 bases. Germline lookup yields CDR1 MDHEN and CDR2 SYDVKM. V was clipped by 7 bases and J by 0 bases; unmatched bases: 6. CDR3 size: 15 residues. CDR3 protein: CASTLGTASGNTIYF. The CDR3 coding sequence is TGTGCCAGCACCCTAGGGACAGCCTCTGGAAACACCATATATTTT.

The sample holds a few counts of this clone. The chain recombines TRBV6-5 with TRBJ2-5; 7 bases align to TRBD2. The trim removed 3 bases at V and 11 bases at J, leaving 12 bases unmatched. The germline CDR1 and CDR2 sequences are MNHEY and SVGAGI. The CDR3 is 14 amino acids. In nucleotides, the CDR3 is TGTGCCAGCAGTTATGGGGACTATCTAACGGAGCAGTACTTC. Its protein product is CASSYGDYLTEQYF.

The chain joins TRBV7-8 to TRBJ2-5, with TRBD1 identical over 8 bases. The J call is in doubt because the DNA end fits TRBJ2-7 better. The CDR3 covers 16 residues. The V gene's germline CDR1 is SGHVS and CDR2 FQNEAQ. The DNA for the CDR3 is TGTGCCAGCAGCTTAGACCCAGGGGGCATAACCTACGAGCAGTACTTC. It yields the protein CASSLDPGGITYEQYF.

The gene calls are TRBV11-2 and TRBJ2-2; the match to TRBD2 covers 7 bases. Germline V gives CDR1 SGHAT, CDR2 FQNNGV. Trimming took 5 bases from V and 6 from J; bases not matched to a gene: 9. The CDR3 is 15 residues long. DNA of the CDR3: TGTGCCAGCAGCGCCTTCGGGACTACTGCCGGGGAGCTGTTTTTT. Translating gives CASSAFGTTAGELFF.

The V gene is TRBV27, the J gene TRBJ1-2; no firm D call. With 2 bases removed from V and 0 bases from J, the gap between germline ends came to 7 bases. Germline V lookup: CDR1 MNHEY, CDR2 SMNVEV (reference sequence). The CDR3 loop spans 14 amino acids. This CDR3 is CASSLNIANYGYTF. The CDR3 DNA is TGTGCCAGCAGTTTAAACATCGCTAACTATGGCTACACCTTC.

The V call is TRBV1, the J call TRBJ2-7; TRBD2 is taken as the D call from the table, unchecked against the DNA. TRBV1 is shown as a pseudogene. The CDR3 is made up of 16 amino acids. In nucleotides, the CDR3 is TGCACCAGCAGCCAAGCCCGGACTAGCGGAGATTACGAGCAGTACTTC. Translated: CTSSQARTSGDYEQYF.

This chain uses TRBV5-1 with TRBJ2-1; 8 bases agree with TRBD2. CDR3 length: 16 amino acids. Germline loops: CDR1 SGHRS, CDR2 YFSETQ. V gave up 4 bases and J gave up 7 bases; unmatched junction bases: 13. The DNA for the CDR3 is TGCGCCAGCAGCGGGGGCGGGACTAGATTAGGTAATGAGCAGTTCTTC. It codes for CASSGGGTRLGNEQFF.

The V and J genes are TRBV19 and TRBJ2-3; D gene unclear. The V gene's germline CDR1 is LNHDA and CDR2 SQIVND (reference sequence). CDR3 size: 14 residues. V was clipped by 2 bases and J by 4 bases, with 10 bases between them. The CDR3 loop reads CASSISSSSDTQYF. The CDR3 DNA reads TGTGCCAGTAGTATATCTAGTAGTTCAGATACGCAGTATTTT.

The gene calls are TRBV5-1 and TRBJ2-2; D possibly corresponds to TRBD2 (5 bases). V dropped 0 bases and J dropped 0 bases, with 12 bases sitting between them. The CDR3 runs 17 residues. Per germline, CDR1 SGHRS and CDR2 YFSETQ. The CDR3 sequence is CASSLGLPGANTGELFF. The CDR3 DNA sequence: TGCGCCAGCAGCTTGGGGCTGCCCGGGGCGAACACCGGGGAGCTGTTTTTT.

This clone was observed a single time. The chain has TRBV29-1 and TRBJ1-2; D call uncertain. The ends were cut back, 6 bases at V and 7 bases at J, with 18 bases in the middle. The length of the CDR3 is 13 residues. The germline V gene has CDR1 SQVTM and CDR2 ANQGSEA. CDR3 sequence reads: CSVRIAEGPGYTF. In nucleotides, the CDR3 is TGCAGCGTCCGGATAGCGGAGGGCCCTGGCTACACCTTC. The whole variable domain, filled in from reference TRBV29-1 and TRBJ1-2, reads SAVISQKPSRDICQRGTSLTIQCQVDSQVTMMFWYRQQPGQSLTLIATANQGSEATYESGFVIDKFPISRPNLTFSTLTVSNMSPEDSSIYLCSVRIAEGPGYTFGSGTRLTVV.

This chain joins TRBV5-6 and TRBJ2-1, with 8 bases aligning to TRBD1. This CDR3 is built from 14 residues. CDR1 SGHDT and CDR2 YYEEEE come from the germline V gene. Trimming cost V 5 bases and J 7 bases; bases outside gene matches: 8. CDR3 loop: CASRETGATNEQFF. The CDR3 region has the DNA TGTGCCAGCAGGGAGACAGGGGCGACGAATGAGCAGTTCTTC.

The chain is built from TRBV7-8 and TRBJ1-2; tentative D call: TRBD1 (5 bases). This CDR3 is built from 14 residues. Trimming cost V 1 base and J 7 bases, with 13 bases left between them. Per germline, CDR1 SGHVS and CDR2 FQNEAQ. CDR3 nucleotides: TGTGCCAGCAGCTTAGGCGGGGCAGGCGGTGGCTACACCTTC. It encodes CASSLGGAGGGYTF.

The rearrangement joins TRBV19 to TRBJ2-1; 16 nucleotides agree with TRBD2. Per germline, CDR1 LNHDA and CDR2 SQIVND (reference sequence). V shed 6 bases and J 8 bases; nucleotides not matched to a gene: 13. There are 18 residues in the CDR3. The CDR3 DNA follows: TGTGCCAGTAGATCCGGGACTAGCGGGAGGGCCTCTGTGGATGAGCAGTTCTTC. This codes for CASRSGTSGRASVDEQFF.

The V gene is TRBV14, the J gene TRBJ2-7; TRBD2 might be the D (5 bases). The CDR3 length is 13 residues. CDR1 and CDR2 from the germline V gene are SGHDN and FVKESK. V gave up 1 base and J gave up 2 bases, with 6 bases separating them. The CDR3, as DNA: TGTGCCAGCAGCCAAGTCGGGACCTACGAGCAGTACTTC. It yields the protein CASSQVGTYEQYF.

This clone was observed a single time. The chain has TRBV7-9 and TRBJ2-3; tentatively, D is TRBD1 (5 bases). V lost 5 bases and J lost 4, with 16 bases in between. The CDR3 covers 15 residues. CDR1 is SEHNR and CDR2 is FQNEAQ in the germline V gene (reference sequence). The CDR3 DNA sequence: TGTGCCAGCAGCCCCCTCCTTTTAGGGGCAGATACGCAGTATTTT. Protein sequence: CASSPLLLGADTQYF. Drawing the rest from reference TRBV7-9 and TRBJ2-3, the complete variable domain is DTGVSQNPRHKITKRGQNVTFRCDPISEHNRLYWYRQTLGQGPEFLTYFQNEAQLEKSRLLSDRFSAERPKGSFSTLEIQRTEQGDSAMYLCASSPLLLGADTQYFGPGTRLTVL.

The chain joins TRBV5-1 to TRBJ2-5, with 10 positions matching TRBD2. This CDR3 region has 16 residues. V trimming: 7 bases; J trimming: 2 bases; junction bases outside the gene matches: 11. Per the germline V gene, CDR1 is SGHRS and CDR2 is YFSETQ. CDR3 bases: TGCGCCAGCCAAATAACTAGCGGGATCCCACAAGAGACCCAGTACTTC. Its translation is CASQITSGIPQETQYF.

The CDR3 DNA follows: TGCAGCGCGGGACTAGCGACCGGGGAGCTGTTTTTT. Amino acids: CSAGLATGELFF. The chain combines TRBV29-1 with TRBJ2-2; 10 bases are a match to TRBD2. The CDR3 contains 12 residues. J gave up 5 bases and V 7 bases, and 1 base lay outside the gene matches. Germline loops: CDR1 SQVTM, CDR2 ANQGSEA.

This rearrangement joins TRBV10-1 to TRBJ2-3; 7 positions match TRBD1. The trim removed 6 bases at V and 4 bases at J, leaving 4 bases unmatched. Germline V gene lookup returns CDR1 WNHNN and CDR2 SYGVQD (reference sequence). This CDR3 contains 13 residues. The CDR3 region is CASSNRGPDTQYF. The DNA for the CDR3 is TGCGCCAGCAGCAACAGGGGACCAGATACGCAGTATTTT.